The 32 T cell receptor beta chains below come from one sample, sequenced in a study of blood T cell repertoires in COVID-19. Produced via immunoSEQ multiplex PCR; TCRdb's table is partial and in-frame only. The sample includes around 140,000 clones, approximately 87% of them seen just once. Source material: peripheral blood. All receptors come from a woman aged 50 to 60 with active or convalescent COVID-19.

In its sample, this clone was seen once. The chain combines TRBV5-1 with TRBJ2-7; D gene ambiguous. CDR3 size: 14 residues. V dropped 4 bases and J dropped 3 bases, with 14 bases sitting between them. The germline V gene has CDR1 SGHRS and CDR2 YFSETQ. CDR3 region: CASSPLDGVYEQYF. CDR3 DNA sequence: TGCGCCAGCAGCCCCCTTGACGGAGTCTACGAGCAGTACTTC.

V and J are TRBV6-4 and TRBJ1-1; a weak D match, TRBD1 (6 bases). The CDR3 totals 13 residues. The V and J ends lost 8 bases and 1 base respectively, with 11 bases between them. The germline V gene encodes CDR1 MRHNA and CDR2 SNTAGT. CDR3 loop: CASQQGPNTEAFF. The CDR3 region has the DNA TGTGCCAGCCAACAGGGTCCGAACACTGAAGCTTTCTTT.

The CDR3 sequence: CASRSSGTLTGDEKLFF. CDR3 in DNA: TGTGCCAGCAGGTCATCCGGGACCCTTACAGGGGATGAAAAACTGTTTTTT. The V and J genes are TRBV28 and TRBJ1-4, with 7 nucleotides matching TRBD1. V lost 6 bases, J lost 6 bases, and 16 bases stayed unmatched. The germline CDR1 and CDR2 sequences are MDHEN and SYDVKM. CDR3 length equals 17 residues.

This rearrangement joins TRBV6-4 to TRBJ1-6, with unresolved D. Deletions cut 6 bases from V and 7 bases from J, with 31 bases between. The V gene's germline CDR1 is MRHNA and CDR2 SNTAGT. CDR3 length equals 20 residues. The CDR3: CASRSNRSGKRTLTNSPLHF. Written as DNA, the CDR3 is TGTGCCAGCAGGTCTAATAGGAGCGGAAAAAGGACCCTGACCAATTCACCCCTCCACTTT.

This clone appeared a few times. This chain joins TRBV6-2 or TRBV6-3 and TRBJ1-1; D possibly corresponds to TRBD1 (5 bases). Germline V CDR1 and CDR2: MNHEY, SVGEGT. CDR3 size: 13 residues. Trimming removed 6 bases at V and 1 base at J, with 9 bases between. The DNA for the CDR3 is TGTGCCAGCAGCTTCACAGGGAACACTGAAGCTTTCTTT. It encodes CASSFTGNTEAFF.

This chain links TRBV27 with TRBJ2-4; D unclear. The V and J ends lost 6 bases and 0 bases respectively, with 12 bases between them. Germline-derived CDR1 and CDR2 are MNHEY and SMNVEV (reference sequence). The CDR3 runs to 15 residues. The CDR3 reads CASSPWAKAKNIQYF. In DNA form, the CDR3 reads TGTGCCAGCAGCCCTTGGGCAAAAGCCAAAAACATTCAGTACTTC.

This clone was recorded only once. The gene calls are TRBV24-1 and TRBJ2-3; D might be TRBD2 (6 bases). CDR3 size: 15 residues. V gave up 9 bases and J gave up 3 bases, with 18 bases separating them. Germline loops: CDR1 KGHDR, CDR2 SFDVKD. Written as DNA, the CDR3 is TGTGCCACCTCGGGGGAACCCTCGACTACAGATACGCAGTATTTT. This codes for CATSGEPSTTDTQYF.

The chain couples TRBV4-1 to TRBJ1-1, with 7 positions matching TRBD1. Trimming at V came to 1 base and at J to 10 bases, leaving 12 bases not matched to a gene. CDR3 size: 15 residues. The germline CDR1 and CDR2 sequences are MGHRA and YSYEKL. This chain's CDR3 is CASSQAWDSRLGAFF. As DNA, the CDR3 is TGCGCCAGCAGCCAAGCTTGGGACAGCCGGTTAGGAGCTTTCTTT.

The rearrangement joins TRBV7-9 to TRBJ2-7, with a tentative D call TRBD2 (5 bases). V lost 4 bases, J lost 7 bases, and 20 bases lay in between. Germline CDR1 SEHNR, CDR2 FQNEAQ (reference sequence). The CDR3 extends over 15 amino acids. Here the CDR3 reads CASSSRQRLSGEQYF. As DNA, the CDR3 is TGTGCCAGCAGCTCGCGTCAACGGCTCTCGGGGGAGCAGTACTTC.

The V and J genes are TRBV11-1 and TRBJ1-1, with TRBD1 matching 8 bases. The V gene end was trimmed by 3 bases and the J gene end by 0 bases; junction bases not matched to a gene: 6. The germline V gene encodes CDR1 SGHAT and CDR2 FQDESV (reference sequence). This CDR3 comprises 16 residues. The CDR3 here is CASSLEGQVMNTEAFF. CDR3 DNA sequence: TGTGCCAGCAGCTTGGAGGGACAGGTCATGAACACTGAAGCTTTCTTT.

This clone appeared once. The rearrangement links TRBV7-2 to TRBJ1-6, with TRBD1 as a possible D gene (5 bases). V lost 3 bases, J lost 7 bases, and 13 bases lay in between. The germline gives CDR1 SGHTA, CDR2 FQGNSA. CDR3 size: 15 residues. The CDR3 spells CASSFSRVGNSPLHF. The DNA for the CDR3 is TGTGCCAGCAGCTTTTCCAGGGTGGGAAATTCACCCCTCCACTTT.

The chain recombines TRBV7-2 with TRBJ2-3; 14 positions match TRBD2. V dropped 2 bases and J dropped 2; count of bases not matched to a gene: 3. The CDR3 runs 17 residues. Germline V gene sequence: CDR1 SGHTA, CDR2 FQGNSA. CDR3 sequence reads: CASSLQTSGGATDTQYF. CDR3 sequence (DNA): TGTGCCAGCAGCTTACAGACTAGCGGGGGGGCCACAGATACGCAGTATTTT.

The chain is built from TRBV10-3 and TRBJ2-1; perhaps TRBD2 as D (6 bases). CDR1 is ENHRY and CDR2 is SYGVKD in the germline V gene. This CDR3 contains 15 residues. V gave up 4 bases and J gave up 1 base, with 11 bases separating them. CDR3 nucleotide sequence: TGTGCCATCAGTGGCGGGGACGGATCCTACAATGAGCAGTTCTTC. It yields the protein CAISGGDGSYNEQFF.

This rearrangement joins TRBV13 to TRBJ1-1, with 7 nucleotides matching TRBD1. Germline CDR1 and CDR2: PRHDT and FYEKMQ (reference sequence). Trimming removed 3 bases from V and 2 bases from J; junction bases left unmatched: 6. The CDR3 length is 15 residues. CDR3 sequence reads: CASSFSTGKNTEAFF. The CDR3 region has the DNA TGTGCCAGCAGCTTCTCGACAGGGAAAAACACTGAAGCTTTCTTT.

The V and J genes are TRBV28 and TRBJ2-7, with a tentative D call TRBD1 (8 bases). This CDR3 spans 15 amino acids. Trimming removed 6 bases at V and 7 bases at J, with 22 bases between. Per the germline V gene, CDR1 is MDHEN and CDR2 is SYDVKM. CDR3 sequence: CASRLGQGGGWEQYF. CDR3 nucleotide sequence: TGTGCCAGCAGACTTGGACAGGGAGGGGGCTGGGAGCAGTACTTC.

The chain recombines TRBV29-1 with TRBJ2-1; weak D call: TRBD2 (6 bases). Looked up from germline, CDR1 is SQVTM and CDR2 is ANQGSEA. Deletions cut 6 bases from V and 3 bases from J, with 9 bases between. The CDR3 sequence is 12 residues long. CDR3 in DNA: TGCAGCGTCGGGACTTACTACAATGAGCAGTTCTTC. It translates to CSVGTYYNEQFF.

The chain employs TRBV5-6 and TRBJ2-3; tentative D call: TRBD1 (6 bases). CDR1 and CDR2 from the germline V gene are SGHDT and YYEEEE. V lost 3 bases to trimming and J lost 9 bases, with 8 bases between them. This CDR3 contains 11 residues. The CDR3 here is CASSSGQTQYF. The CDR3 coding sequence is TGTGCCAGCAGCTCCGGACAGACGCAGTATTTT.

The chain employs TRBV3-1 (or the pseudogene TRBV3-2) and TRBJ2-1; D not certain. Germline assignment: CDR1 LGHDT and CDR2 YNNKEL (reference sequence). The V gene lost 0 bases and the J gene lost 3 bases, with 9 bases spanning the gap. The CDR3 is 15 residues long. CDR3 in amino acids: CASSQDRLSYNEQFF. As DNA, the CDR3 is TGTGCCAGCAGCCAAGATCGATTGAGCTACAATGAGCAGTTCTTC.

J is TRBJ2-5 and V is TRBV28; 8 bases match TRBD1. Germline values: CDR1 MDHEN, CDR2 SYDVKM. The CDR3 contains 16 residues. V lost 5 bases and J lost 5; bases outside the gene matches: 13. The chain's CDR3 is CASSLISDRVGETQYF. In DNA form, the CDR3 reads TGTGCCAGCAGTCTCATTTCGGACAGGGTCGGTGAGACCCAGTACTTC.

The V call is TRBV21-1, the J call TRBJ1-4; the table's D call of TRBD1 was not tested on the DNA. TRBV21-1 is labeled a pseudogene. CDR3 length equals 16 residues. The CDR3 DNA sequence: TGTGCCAGCACCACGACAGGTCATGCAACTAATGAAAAACTGTTTTTT. Its protein is CASTTTGHATNEKLFF.

The chain has TRBV30 and TRBJ1-2; the D is unclear. CDR1 and CDR2 from the germline V gene are GTSNPN and SVGIG (reference sequence). Trimming shortened V by 8 bases and J by 11 bases, and 21 bases separated the two germline ends. The CDR3 has 12 amino acids. The CDR3 reads CALGSPSLRYTF. The CDR3 nucleotides are TGTGCCCTCGGGAGCCCCTCGCTGCGATACACCTTC.

The rearrangement links TRBV7-2 to TRBJ2-5; 13 bases match TRBD2. From germline, CDR1 is SGHTA and CDR2 FQGNSA. V shed 3 bases and J 2 bases; nucleotides not matched to a gene: 9. The CDR3 consists of 18 residues. The CDR3 spells CASSFATSGGARQETQYF. The CDR3 DNA sequence: TGTGCCAGCAGCTTCGCCACTAGCGGGGGGGCTCGTCAAGAGACCCAGTACTTC.

In DNA, the CDR3 is TGTGCCAGCAGACTGACAGGGGGCGTCACTGAAGCTTTCTTT. It encodes CASRLTGGVTEAFF. The rearrangement links TRBV2 to TRBJ1-1, with TRBD1 matching 10 bases. V lost 6 bases to trimming and J lost 4 bases; unmatched junction nucleotides: 5. There are 14 residues in the CDR3. The germline V gene has CDR1 SNHLY and CDR2 FYNNEI.

This clone was counted a few times. This chain joins TRBV3-1 (or the pseudogene TRBV3-2) and TRBJ1-1; D uncertain. CDR3 length equals 12 residues. CDR1 LGHDT and CDR2 YNNKEL come from the germline V gene (reference sequence). With 7 bases removed from V and 8 bases from J, the gap between germline ends came to 14 bases. The CDR3 loop reads CASTYNGGEAFF. The CDR3 region has the DNA TGTGCCAGCACCTATAACGGAGGAGAAGCTTTCTTT.

The chain has TRBV4-1 and TRBJ2-3; D not certain. The V gene lost 0 bases and the J gene lost 2 bases, with 12 bases spanning the gap. Looked up from germline, CDR1 is MGHRA and CDR2 is YSYEKL. This CDR3 contains 16 residues. The CDR3 spells CASSQEAAIYTDTQYF. In nucleotides, the CDR3 is TGCGCCAGCAGCCAAGAAGCCGCCATATACACAGATACGCAGTATTTT.

In its sample, this clone was seen once. The chain has TRBV29-1 and TRBJ2-3; D is unresolved. The CDR3 loop spans 11 amino acids. V lost 7 bases, J lost 1 base, and 6 bases lay in between. Germline V lookup: CDR1 SQVTM, CDR2 ANQGSEA. CDR3 coding DNA: TGCAGCGGAGGTCGCACAGATACGCAGTATTTT. Translation: CSGGRTDTQYF.

CDR3 residues: CASSYGGQFYGYTF. As DNA, the CDR3 is TGTGCCAGCAGTTACGGGGGCCAGTTCTATGGCTACACCTTC. J is TRBJ1-2 and V is TRBV6-5, with a possible D match to TRBD1 (6 bases). V was shortened by 2 bases and J by 4 bases, with 11 bases between the two germline ends. This CDR3 is 14 amino acids long. Germline CDR1 reads MNHEY; CDR2 reads SVGAGI.

The chain has TRBV4-1 and TRBJ1-4; D is perhaps TRBD1 (5 bases). CDR1 is MGHRA and CDR2 is YSYEKL in the germline V gene. Trimming removed 0 bases from V and 12 bases from J, with 8 bases in between. The CDR3 sequence is 12 residues long. CDR3 loop: CASSQDDRELFF. The CDR3 coding sequence is TGCGCCAGCAGCCAAGATGACAGAGAACTGTTTTTT.

This chain joins TRBV12-3 or TRBV12-4 and TRBJ2-5, with D possibly being TRBD2 (6 bases). Trimming took 3 bases from V and 5 from J, leaving 10 bases between them. The CDR3 has 13 amino acids. CDR3 sequence (DNA): TGTGCCAGCAGTTTTTGGAGCGGGGAGACCCAGTACTTC. Protein: CASSFWSGETQYF.

V and J are TRBV7-9 and TRBJ1-4, with 9 bases that match TRBD1. CDR3 length equals 15 residues. J lost 4 bases, V lost 7 bases, and 7 bases had no gene match. The germline gives CDR1 SEHNR, CDR2 FQNEAQ (reference sequence). As DNA, the CDR3 is TGTGCCAGCACCCTAGGGGACAGGGTTAATGAAAAACTGTTTTTT. Translation: CASTLGDRVNEKLFF. Drawing the rest from reference TRBV7-9 and TRBJ1-4, the complete variable domain is DTGVSQNPRHKITKRGQNVTFRCDPISEHNRLYWYRQTLGQGPEFLTYFQNEAQLEKSRLLSDRFSAERPKGSFSTLEIQRTEQGDSAMYLCASTLGDRVNEKLFFGSGTQLSVL.

The gene calls are TRBV29-1 and TRBJ1-1; 7 nucleotides align to TRBD1. CDR1 and CDR2 from the germline V gene are SQVTM and ANQGSEA. The CDR3 extends over 16 amino acids. The V gene end was trimmed by 4 bases and the J gene end by 4 bases; junction bases not matched to a gene: 15. CDR3 in amino acids: CSVAQRQGSVGTEAFF. CDR3 coding DNA: TGCAGCGTTGCTCAACGACAGGGTTCAGTCGGCACTGAAGCTTTCTTT. The variable domain in full, with the rest retrieved from reference TRBV29-1 and TRBJ1-1, is SAVISQKPSRDICQRGTSLTIQCQVDSQVTMMFWYRQQPGQSLTLIATANQGSEATYESGFVIDKFPISRPNLTFSTLTVSNMSPEDSSIYLCSVAQRQGSVGTEAFFGQGTRLTVV.

V gene TRBV19 combines with J gene TRBJ2-1, with D possibly being TRBD1 (6 bases). Germline CDR1 is LNHDA and CDR2 is SQIVND (reference sequence). V lost 5 bases, J lost 2 bases, and 10 bases lay in between. This CDR3 has 14 amino acids. This chain's CDR3 is CASSSRDTYNEQFF. In nucleotides, the CDR3 is TGTGCCAGTAGTTCTAGGGACACCTACAATGAGCAGTTCTTC.